The present entry profiles one TCR beta chain with its context. CDR3 size: 15 residues. Trimming took 1 base from V and 9 from J; bases not matched to a gene: 6. Germline lookup yields CDR1 SNHLY and CDR2 FYNNEI. This sample is drawn from a study of blood T cell repertoires in COVID-19. Turning to the study itself: Spain, Italy and the United States supplied samples that represented acute and convalescent COVID-19.

Authors' methods: Scientists estimated how many nucleated cells there were by amplifying reference gene primers. TCRdb keeps only in-frame clones here, not all; method: immunoSEQ multiplex PCR. That table supplies the V and J calls and clone size; D and trimming were determined from the DNA. The sample contains about 43,000 clones, approximately 86% of which appear only once. The source material was peripheral blood. The source of this sequence is an elderly man in a cohort sampled during active COVID-19. This chain links TRBV2 with TRBJ1-6; TRBD1 matches 7 bases. The CDR3 DNA reads as TGTGCCAGCAGTGAAGATCCAGGGGGAGTTTCACCCCTCCACTTT. Its translation is CASSEDPGGVSPLHF. Supplemented by reference TRBV2 and TRBJ1-6, the full variable domain reads EPEVTQTPSHQVTQMGQEVILRCVPISNHLYFYWYRQILGQKVEFLVSFYNNEISEKSEIFDDQFSVERPDGSNFTLKIRSTKLEDSAMYFCASSEDPGGVSPLHFGNGTRLTVT.